This is a list of T cell receptor beta chains from one sample in a study of human T cells and chemical hapten exposure. Each CDR3 protein gets one entry after TCRdb re-called the RACE reads with MiXCR. The table has roughly 30,000 distinct CDR3 sequences, nearly 7.5% seen once. Sequences were obtained from whole blood. The receptors were gathered from a human donor in good health. Some clones in this sample may be carry-over from other donors' samples. Both conserved end residues are part of each CDR3. Each record gives: V gene, J gene, D gene, clone size, CDR3 protein, CDR3 DNA. The D gene is left open where the match is weak. The size of a clone is reported for some rows only, either as once, few or many, or as a class for expanded clones.

v_gene: TRBV20-1; j_gene: TRBJ2-1; d_gene: TRBD1; abundance: NA; CDR3aa: CSARDPGQGEYNEQFF; CDR3nt: TGCAGTGCTAGAGATCCGGGACAGGGAGAGTACAATGAGCAGTTCTTC
v_gene: TRBV6-2/TRBV6-3; j_gene: TRBJ2-1; d_gene: NA; abundance: few; CDR3aa: CASSYGEYEQFF; CDR3nt: TGTGCCAGCAGTTACGGGGAGTATGAGCAGTTCTTC
v_gene: TRBV11-3; j_gene: TRBJ2-2; d_gene: NA; abundance: many; CDR3aa: CASSLDGGPNTGELFF; CDR3nt: TGTGCCAGCAGCTTAGATGGGGGGCCGAACACCGGGGAGCTGTTTTTT
v_gene: TRBV6-5; j_gene: TRBJ1-2; d_gene: TRBD1; abundance: few; CDR3aa: CASSYSGSKQGRSNYGYTF; CDR3nt: TGTGCCAGCAGTTACTCGGGGTCCAAACAGGGGAGGTCTAACTATGGCTACACCTTC
v_gene: TRBV7-2; j_gene: TRBJ1-3; d_gene: NA; abundance: few; CDR3aa: CASSKLGTGNTIYF; CDR3nt: TGTGCCAGCAGCAAACTGGGGACAGGAAACACCATATATTTT
v_gene: TRBV7-2; j_gene: TRBJ2-3; d_gene: NA; abundance: few; CDR3aa: CASSLVAAQCTDTQYF; CDR3nt: TGTGCCAGCAGCTTAGTGGCAGCCCAGTGCACAGATACGCAGTATTTT
v_gene: TRBV10-1; j_gene: TRBJ1-6; d_gene: NA; abundance: many; CDR3aa: CASSAEGSPLHF; CDR3nt: TGCGCCAGCAGTGCTGAAGGGTCACCCCTCCACTTT
v_gene: TRBV3-1; j_gene: TRBJ2-5; d_gene: NA; abundance: NA; CDR3aa: CASSQTSGCQETQYF; CDR3nt: TGTGCCAGCAGCCAAACCAGCGGATGCCAAGAGACCCAGTACTTC
v_gene: TRBV10-3; j_gene: TRBJ1-1; d_gene: TRBD1; abundance: many; CDR3aa: CAISEGQGRSTEAFF; CDR3nt: TGTGCCATCAGTGAAGGACAGGGGAGAAGCACTGAAGCTTTCTTT
v_gene: TRBV2; j_gene: TRBJ1-1; d_gene: TRBD1; abundance: many; CDR3aa: CASIPLQDRGITEAFF; CDR3nt: TGTGCCAGCATTCCCCTCCAGGACAGGGGTATCACTGAAGCTTTCTTT
v_gene: TRBV11-3; j_gene: TRBJ2-3; d_gene: TRBD1; abundance: many; CDR3aa: CASSTGQGADTQYF; CDR3nt: TGTGCCAGCAGCACGGGACAGGGGGCAGATACGCAGTATTTT
v_gene: TRBV5-1; j_gene: TRBJ2-6; d_gene: NA; abundance: NA; CDR3aa: CASTSVGGANVLTF; CDR3nt: TGCGCCAGCACCTCGGTGGGGGGGGCCAACGTCCTGACTTTC
v_gene: TRBV5-4; j_gene: TRBJ1-2; d_gene: NA; abundance: NA; CDR3aa: CASSPTGSGYGYTF; CDR3nt: TGTGCCAGCAGCCCAACAGGGTCGGGCTATGGCTACACCTTC
v_gene: TRBV29-1; j_gene: TRBJ2-7; d_gene: NA; abundance: many; CDR3aa: CSVLTDLEQYF; CDR3nt: TGCAGCGTTTTGACAGATCTAGAGCAGTACTTC
v_gene: TRBV6-6; j_gene: TRBJ1-2; d_gene: NA; abundance: many; CDR3aa: CASSYAGEDGYTF; CDR3nt: TGTGCCAGCAGTTACGCGGGGGAGGATGGCTACACCTTC
v_gene: TRBV20-1; j_gene: TRBJ1-1; d_gene: NA; abundance: many; CDR3aa: CSARGGGETEAFF; CDR3nt: TGCAGTGCTAGAGGGGGGGGGGAGACTGAAGCTTTCTTT
v_gene: TRBV28; j_gene: TRBJ2-7; d_gene: NA; abundance: many; CDR3aa: CASKRSYEQYF; CDR3nt: TGTGCCAGCAAACGGTCCTACGAGCAGTACTTC
v_gene: TRBV7-9; j_gene: TRBJ1-4; d_gene: NA; abundance: NA; CDR3aa: CASSSPGGGNEKLFF; CDR3nt: TGTGCCAGCAGCTCCCCTGGAGGGGGAAATGAAAAACTGTTTTTT
v_gene: TRBV5-1; j_gene: TRBJ2-5; d_gene: TRBD2; abundance: NA; CDR3aa: CASSSALGLAAQETQYF; CDR3nt: TGCGCCAGCAGCTCGGCATTGGGACTAGCGGCCCAAGAGACCCAGTACTTC
v_gene: TRBV20-1; j_gene: TRBJ1-1; d_gene: TRBD1; abundance: many; CDR3aa: CSAKTGGMNTEAFF; CDR3nt: TGCAGTGCCAAGACAGGGGGAATGAACACTGAAGCTTTCTTT
v_gene: TRBV5-1; j_gene: TRBJ2-5; d_gene: NA; abundance: many; CDR3aa: CASSLRGGQETQYF; CDR3nt: TGCGCCAGCAGCTTGAGAGGGGGCCAAGAGACCCAGTACTTC
v_gene: TRBV20-1; j_gene: TRBJ1-1; d_gene: TRBD1; abundance: NA; CDR3aa: CSARRTGKAEAFF; CDR3nt: TGCAGTGCTAGAAGGACAGGAAAGGCTGAAGCTTTCTTT